This T cell receptor (beta chain) was recovered during a study of CD8 T cells in Susac syndrome (dated by TCRdb to about 2019). With regard to the full study: Whether CD8+ T cell activation and differentiation in Susac syndrome was antigen driven was tested using repertoire sequencing. The full study reports these points: The study acknowledged that relatively few individuals were included in the TCR sequencing and HLA analysis.

High-throughput TCR beta sequencing profiled peripheral blood CD8+ and CD4+ T cells from healthy donors, Susac syndrome patients and multiple sclerosis patients. Healthy donors were included as age- and sex-matched controls. CD8+ TEMRA cells were enriched by FACS, while bulk CD8+ and CD4+ T cells were purified by magnetic negative isolation. Blood was collected in EDTA tubes and processed within 24 hours, with PBMCs isolated through density gradient centrifugation. PBMCs intended for TCR sequencing were cryopreserved in liquid nitrogen and thawed later in a water bath at 37 degrees C. The sorted or isolated CD4+, CD8+ and CD8+ TEMRA cells reached a purity of at least 90%. V ends up 5 bases short and J 4 bases short, with an unmatched junction base count of 7. Looking up the germline V gene (reference sequence) yields CDR1 LGHDT and CDR2 YNNKEL. Reading from cysteine to phenylalanine, the CDR3 counts 16 amino acids. CDR3 DNA only is kept here, 48 bases in frame from base 1.

RNA was extracted using the RNeasy kit, and about 0.45 to 1 ug of the RNA was reverse transcribed with random hexamers. The immunoSEQ multiplex PCR assay, which covers 54 Vbeta and 13 Jbeta segments, was used to amplify TCR beta CDR3 regions. To correct PCR amplification bias, a synthetic template baseline was used for both primer optimization and computational correction. The authors processed their data as follows. Reads were annotated to V, D and J genes per IMGT and analyzed with immunoSEQ Analyzer, keeping only productive sequences. To calculate clonality, Shannon entropy was normalized by log2 of the number of productive unique sequences and then subtracted from one. Public and private clones were assessed among the 100 most prevalent clones of each patient and control. A clone was defined as Susac-specific if it was absent from the healthy and MS cohorts, from approximately 980 published viral clones and from other ImmuneACCESS disease sequences. The raw public reads went through TCRdb reprocessing: fastp at Q25, MiXCR clone calling, in-frame beta chains kept. One record per CDR3 amino acid sequence lists the most common genes and DNA. These V and J calls derive from TCRdb rather than the authors' analysis. The sample table holds about 210,000 distinct CDR3 sequences, of which roughly 94% were seen once. The biggest ten clones account for approximately 0.094% of the sample.

As regards this clonotype: Its antigen remains undetermined. The input lacks base qualities; no much larger clone sits a single base away.

The V gene is TRBV3-1 and the J gene is TRBJ2-1, with TRBD2 matching 11 junction bases. The sequenced material came from CD4+ T cells from PBMCs. The TCR originated in a human donor in good health. The bases read TGTGCCAGCAGCTCCCGACTAGCGGGGTCTTACAATGAGCAGTTCTTC. It translates to CASSSRLAGSYNEQFF.